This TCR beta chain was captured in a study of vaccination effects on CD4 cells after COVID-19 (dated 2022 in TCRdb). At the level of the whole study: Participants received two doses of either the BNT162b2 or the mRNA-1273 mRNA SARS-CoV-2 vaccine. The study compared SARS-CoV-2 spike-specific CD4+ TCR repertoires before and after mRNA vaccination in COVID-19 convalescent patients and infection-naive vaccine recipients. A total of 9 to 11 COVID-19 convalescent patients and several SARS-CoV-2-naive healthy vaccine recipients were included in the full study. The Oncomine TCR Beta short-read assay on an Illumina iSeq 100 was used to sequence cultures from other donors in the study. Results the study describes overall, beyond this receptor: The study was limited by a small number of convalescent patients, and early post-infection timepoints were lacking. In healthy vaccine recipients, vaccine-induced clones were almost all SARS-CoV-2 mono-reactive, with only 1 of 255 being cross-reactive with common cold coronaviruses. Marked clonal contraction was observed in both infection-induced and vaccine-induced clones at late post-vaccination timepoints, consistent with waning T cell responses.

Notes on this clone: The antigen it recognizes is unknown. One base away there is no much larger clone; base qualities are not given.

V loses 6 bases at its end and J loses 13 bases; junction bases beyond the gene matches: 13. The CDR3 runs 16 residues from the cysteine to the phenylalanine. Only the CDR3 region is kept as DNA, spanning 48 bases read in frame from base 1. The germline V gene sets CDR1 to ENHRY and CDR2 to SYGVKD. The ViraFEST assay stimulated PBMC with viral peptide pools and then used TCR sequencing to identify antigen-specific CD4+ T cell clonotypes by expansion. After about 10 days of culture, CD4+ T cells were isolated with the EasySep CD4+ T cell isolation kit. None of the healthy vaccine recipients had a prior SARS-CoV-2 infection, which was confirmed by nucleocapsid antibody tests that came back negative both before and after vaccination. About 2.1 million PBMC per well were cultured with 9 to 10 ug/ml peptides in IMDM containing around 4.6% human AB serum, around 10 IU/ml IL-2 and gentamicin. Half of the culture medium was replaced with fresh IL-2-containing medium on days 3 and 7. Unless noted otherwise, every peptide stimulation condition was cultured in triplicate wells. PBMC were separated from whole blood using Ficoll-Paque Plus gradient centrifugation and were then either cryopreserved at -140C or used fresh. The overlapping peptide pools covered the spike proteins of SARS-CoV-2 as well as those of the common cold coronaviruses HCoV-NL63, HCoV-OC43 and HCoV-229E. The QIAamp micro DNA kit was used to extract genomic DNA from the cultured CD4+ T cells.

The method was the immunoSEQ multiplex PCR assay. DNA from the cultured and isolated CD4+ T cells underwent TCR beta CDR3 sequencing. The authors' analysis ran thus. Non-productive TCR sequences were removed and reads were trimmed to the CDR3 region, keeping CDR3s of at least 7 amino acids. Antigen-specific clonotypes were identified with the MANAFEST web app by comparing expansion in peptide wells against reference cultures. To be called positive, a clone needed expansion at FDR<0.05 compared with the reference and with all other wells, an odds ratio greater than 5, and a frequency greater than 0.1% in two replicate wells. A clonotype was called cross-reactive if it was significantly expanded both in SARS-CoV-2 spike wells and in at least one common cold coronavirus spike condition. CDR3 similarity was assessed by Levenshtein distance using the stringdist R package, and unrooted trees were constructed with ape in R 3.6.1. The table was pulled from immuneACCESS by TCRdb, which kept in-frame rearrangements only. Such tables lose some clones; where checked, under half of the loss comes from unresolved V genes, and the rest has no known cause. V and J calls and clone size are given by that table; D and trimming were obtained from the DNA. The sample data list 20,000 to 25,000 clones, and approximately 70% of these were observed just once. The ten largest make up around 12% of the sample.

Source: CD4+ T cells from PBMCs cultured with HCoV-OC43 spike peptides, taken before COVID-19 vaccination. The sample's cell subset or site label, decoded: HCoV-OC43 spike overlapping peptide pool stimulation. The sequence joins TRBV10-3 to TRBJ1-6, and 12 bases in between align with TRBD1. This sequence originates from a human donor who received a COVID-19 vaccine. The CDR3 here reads CAIRAGTGGEEVPLHF. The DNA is TGTGCCATCAGGGCCGGGACAGGGGGCGAGGAGGTCCCCCTCCACTTT.